This TCR beta chain originates from a study of beta chain features in type 1 diabetes. Study-wide context: Sorted cells examined across all samples numbered roughly 99,000,000. Overall study results and limits: TCRB CDR3s were moderately but significantly shorter in Type 1 diabetes patients in all four CD4+ subsets.

Comments on this clone: The target antigen is unknown.

Investigators reverse transcribed all isolated RNA, so they sequenced expressed TCRB transcripts. Sequencing used immunoSEQ multiplex PCR; TCRdb keeps in-frame clones, though not all of them. The table includes some 270,000 clones, about 14% detected once. Sorting gave populations that all exceeded 95% purity. The germline CDR1 and CDR2 sequences are LNHDA and SQIVND (reference sequence). This CDR3 spans 16 amino acids. V was clipped by 9 bases and J by 4 bases; unmatched bases: 14. The receptor was derived from a woman aged 40-49 years in good health. This chain links TRBV19 with TRBJ2-3, with 9 bases matching TRBD2. The sequencing sample was made of naive CD4+ T cells from blood. The CDR3 loop is CASAPSGGWVADTQYF. In DNA, the CDR3 is TGTGCCAGCGCTCCAAGCGGGGGGTGGGTCGCAGATACGCAGTATTTT.